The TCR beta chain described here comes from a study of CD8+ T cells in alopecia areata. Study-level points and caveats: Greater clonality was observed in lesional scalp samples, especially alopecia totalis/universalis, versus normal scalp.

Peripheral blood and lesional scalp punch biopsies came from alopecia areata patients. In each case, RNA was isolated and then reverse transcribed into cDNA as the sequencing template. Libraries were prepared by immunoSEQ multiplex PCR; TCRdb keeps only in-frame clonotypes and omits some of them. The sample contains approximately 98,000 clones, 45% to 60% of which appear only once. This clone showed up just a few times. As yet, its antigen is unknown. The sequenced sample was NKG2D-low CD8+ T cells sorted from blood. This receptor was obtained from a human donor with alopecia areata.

As DNA, the CDR3 is TGCGCCAGCAGCCAAGATGACAGCGACATGGTAAATGAGCAGTTCTTC. Amino acid sequence: CASSQDDSDMVNEQFF. The chain recombines TRBV4-1 with TRBJ2-1; the D gene is possibly TRBD1 (5 bases). In germline, CDR1 is MGHRA, CDR2 YSYEKL. The length of the CDR3 is 16 residues. Deletions cut 0 bases from V and 7 bases from J, with 16 bases between.